This TCR beta chain was found in a study of blood T cells in healthy people across ages (dated by TCRdb to the mid-2010s). Some background on the complete study: In model experiments, template switching captured about one uniquely barcoded TCR beta cDNA molecule for every two T cells. The study measured age-related changes in TCR beta repertoire diversity using deep sequencing normalized with unique cDNA molecular identifiers. Four age groups were formed from the donors: young (average about 16 years), middle-aged (approximately 39), aged (roughly 59) and long-lived (more than 75). To avoid experimental bias, donors of different ages were spread randomly across the sequencing lanes. Using the same blood draw, the study looked at two additional independent replicas of 1 million unique cDNA reads for two donors, one aged 18 to 29 and the other aged 80 or older.

The library was prepared using 5' RACE. A second PCR of roughly 6 to 11 cycles was performed with a sample-barcoded 5' primer and a J-beta primer mix. A unique molecular identifier was introduced onto each TCR beta cDNA molecule by a template-switch 5' adaptor carrying 12 random nucleotides. At least 2.5 million CDR3-containing paired-end reads were obtained from each sample. The Mint cDNA synthesis kit, primed by a TRBC-specific oligonucleotide, was used to synthesize first-strand cDNA from all RNA. Following uracil-DNA glycosylase treatment, all cDNA underwent a first 18-cycle PCR with the universal primers M1SS and BC2_uni_R. The authors processed their data as follows. For normalization, 1 million high-quality reads were randomly selected from each sample, with every read carrying a distinct molecular identifier. Instead of being binned into consensus sequences, reads with shared molecular identifiers were discarded. MiTCR, with a Q25 quality threshold and the strictest error-elimination algorithm, was used for CDR3 identification, clonotype clustering and error correction. A nonparametric unseen species model with Euler transformation was used to estimate a lower bound on total TCR beta diversity. The public reads were run again by TCRdb, first through fastp at Q25 and then through MiXCR, and only productive beta chains were kept. One record per CDR3 amino acid sequence lists the most common genes and DNA. TCRdb's processing, not the study's, gives the V and J calls here. The sample table records approximately 2,000,000 distinct CDR3 sequences; about two fifths of these occur just once. The ten largest clones take up 20% to 25% of the sample.

Relative to germline, V is 3 bases shorter and J is 7 bases shorter, with 21 bases between their ends. The CDR3 covers 16 residues, taking in both the cysteine and the phenylalanine. Only the CDR3 DNA stays, 48 bases, in frame from base 1. According to the germline V gene, CDR1 reads LGHNA and CDR2 reads YSLEER. Only a few counts were recorded for this clonotype. No antigen is known for it. Within one base of it there is no much larger clone, and no base qualities were kept. The study at large found these results: Donor CMV infection status was unknown, potentially confounding age-related changes in expanded clonotypes. Observed TCR beta diversity per million T cells fell roughly linearly with age, and a significant reduction was already apparent by age around 40. Conclusive comparison of naive and antigen-experienced compartments was prevented by the profiling of bulk unsorted PBMCs. Total diversity estimates from one million sequenced T cells were considered lower bounds and underestimates. The long-lived group showed more naive CD4+ T cells, fewer expanded clones and increased TCR diversity than the aged group, suggesting age selection. Observed TCR beta diversity correlated strongly with the percentage of naive T cells measured by flow cytometry.

Donors were approximately 42 systemically healthy Caucasian individuals from Russia aged roughly 6 to 95 years. Approximately 9.3 milliliters of peripheral blood were drawn from each donor into EDTA-treated Vacutainer tubes. Ficoll-Paque density-gradient centrifugation was used to isolate PBMCs, with at least 6.5 million per sample. Total RNA, at least 5.5 micrograms per sample, was extracted from PBMCs with Trizol reagent. The percentages of naive CD45RAhigh/CD27high T cells were determined by flow cytometry on a PBMC aliquot from every donor. The receptor comes from a human donor in good health. The chain was built from TRBV4-3 and TRBJ1-2; TRBD1 could be the D gene, as 5 bases match. The sequenced material came from blood. The sequenced DNA is TGCGCCAGCAGCCACCTCGGGCGGGGACTGGACTTTGGCTACACCTTC. Its translation reads: CASSHLGRGLDFGYTF.